Each of the 10 T cell receptor beta chains below was sequenced from the same sample in a study of cytomegalovirus exposure and HLA in healthy donors. The PCR contained 60 Vbeta and 13 Jbeta primers. Libraries were prepared by immunoSEQ multiplex PCR; TCRdb keeps only in-frame clonotypes and omits some of them. The table shows fewer than 65,000 clones, with roughly 82% occurring only once. Sample: PBMCs. Every receptor here comes from a man younger than 40 in good health and CMV-seronegative.

This clone has just one count. The chain combines TRBV29-1 with TRBJ1-1; D call uncertain. The CDR3 is made up of 12 amino acids. The germline V gene has CDR1 SQVTM and CDR2 ANQGSEA. V lost 5 bases and J 2 bases, leaving 9 bases between the germline ends. The CDR3 region is CSVHGSNTEAFF. CDR3 DNA sequence: TGCAGCGTTCATGGGAGTAACACTGAAGCTTTCTTT.

The CDR3 DNA reads TGTGCCAGCAGTTCGCCAGGGGGGCCCGGGACTAGCGGTCCCTCCGCAGATACGCAGTATTTT. Its protein product is CASSSPGGPGTSGPSADTQYF. The chain combines TRBV21-1 with TRBJ2-3; no DNA check was done on the table's D call, TRBD2. TRBV21-1 is a recognized pseudogene. The CDR3 is 21 amino acids.

The CDR3 protein is CASSLYISGANVLTF. DNA for the CDR3: TGCGCCAGCAGCTTGTATATCTCTGGGGCCAACGTCCTGACTTTC. The chain recombines TRBV5-1 with TRBJ2-6, with D unresolved. Trimming pared 1 base from V and 0 bases from J, leaving 5 bases between. Germline values: CDR1 SGHRS, CDR2 YFSETQ. The CDR3 has 15 residues.

V usage is TRBV19 and J usage is TRBJ1-2; 8 bases fit TRBD1. V gave up 5 bases and J gave up 10 bases; unmatched junction bases: 12. Germline CDR1 and CDR2: LNHDA and SQIVND (reference sequence). This CDR3 is 14 amino acids long. CDR3 nucleotide sequence: TGTGCCAGTAGTCCCCAGCCTGGACAGGGTGACTACACCTTC. Its protein product is CASSPQPGQGDYTF.

This clone was seen only once. V and J are TRBV4-1 and TRBJ2-3, with a tentative D call TRBD1 (6 bases). Germline values: CDR1 MGHRA, CDR2 YSYEKL. V was trimmed by 1 base and J by 5 bases, leaving 10 bases between them. The CDR3 runs 14 residues. This chain's CDR3 is CASSQGQVKDTQYF. CDR3 DNA: TGCGCCAGCAGCCAAGGACAGGTAAAAGATACGCAGTATTTT.

The chain uses TRBV5-8 and TRBJ1-4, with D unclear. The length of the CDR3 is 15 residues. Looked up from germline, CDR1 is SGHTS and CDR2 is YDEGEE. Trimming pared 4 bases from V and 5 bases from J, leaving 15 bases between. The CDR3 spells CASSPWPGMNEKLFF. The CDR3 coding sequence is TGTGCCAGCAGCCCATGGCCGGGGATGAATGAAAAACTGTTTTTT.

The chain uses TRBV30 and TRBJ2-7; possibly TRBD2 for D (6 bases). CDR3 length equals 15 residues. V gave up 0 bases and J gave up 5 bases, with 17 bases separating them. CDR1 is GTSNPN, CDR2 SVGIG, per germline (reference sequence). CDR3 nucleotides: TGTGCCTGGAGTGTACTCGGAGGGGCGCTGAACGAGCAGTACTTC. Translation: CAWSVLGGALNEQYF.

CDR3 DNA sequence: TGTGCCAGCAGCAACCTAGCGGGTCAAGAGACCCAGTACTTC. Translation gives CASSNLAGQETQYF. The gene calls are TRBV5-4 and TRBJ2-5; 8 nucleotides agree with TRBD2. Trimming took 4 bases from V and 2 from J; bases not matched to a gene: 4. The CDR3 spans 14 residues. The germline V gene encodes CDR1 SGHNT and CDR2 YYREEE (reference sequence).

This clone has only one observation. This chain joins TRBV9 and TRBJ2-6; no clear D. The length of the CDR3 is 14 residues. CDR1 SGDLS and CDR2 YYNGEE come from the germline V gene. Trimming took 1 base from V and 5 from J, leaving 7 bases between them. The CDR3 spells CASSVSDRANVLTF. The DNA of the CDR3 is TGTGCCAGCAGCGTATCAGATCGGGCCAACGTCCTGACTTTC. Combining the CDR3 with reference TRBV9 and TRBJ2-6 gives the whole variable domain DSGVTQTPKHLITATGQRVTLRCSPRSGDLSVYWYQQSLDQGLQFLIQYYNGEERAKGNILERFSAQQFPDLHSELNLSSLELGDSALYFCASSVSDRANVLTFGAGSRLTVL.

This clone was recorded a few times. The CDR3 sequence: CASRTLAGRRGEQYF. CDR3 nucleotide sequence: TGTGCCAGCAGAACTCTAGCGGGGAGACGAGGCGAGCAGTACTTC. The J gene is TRBJ2-7, the V gene TRBV2; 9 nucleotides line up with TRBD2. The CDR3 runs 15 residues. Germline V gene sequence: CDR1 SNHLY, CDR2 FYNNEI. The junction had 12 bases not matched to a gene; V was cut back by 6 bases and J by 6 bases.